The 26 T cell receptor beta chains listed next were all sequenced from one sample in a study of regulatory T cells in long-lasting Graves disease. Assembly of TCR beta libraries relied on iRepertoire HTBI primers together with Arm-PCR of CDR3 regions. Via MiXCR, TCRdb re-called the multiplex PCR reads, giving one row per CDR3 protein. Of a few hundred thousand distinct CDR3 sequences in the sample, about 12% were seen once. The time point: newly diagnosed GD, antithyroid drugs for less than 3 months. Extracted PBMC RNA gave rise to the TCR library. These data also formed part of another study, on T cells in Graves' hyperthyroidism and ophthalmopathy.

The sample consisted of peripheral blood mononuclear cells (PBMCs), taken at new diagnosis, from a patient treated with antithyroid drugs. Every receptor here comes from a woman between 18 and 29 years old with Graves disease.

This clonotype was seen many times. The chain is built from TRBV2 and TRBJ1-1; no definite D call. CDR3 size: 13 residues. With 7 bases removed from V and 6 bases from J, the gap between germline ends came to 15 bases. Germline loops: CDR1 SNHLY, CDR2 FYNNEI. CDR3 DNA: TGTGCCAGCAATGTGGTAGTGGGTGCTGAAGCTTTCTTT. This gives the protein CASNVVVGAEAFF.

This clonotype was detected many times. The CDR3 reads CASSLTRRESGWKTQYF. The CDR3 DNA sequence: TGTGCCAGCAGTTTGACGCGTAGAGAGTCTGGTTGGAAGACCCAGTACTTC. This chain joins TRBV6-9 and TRBJ2-5, with D hard to call. Between the trimmed V and J ends, which lost 4 bases and 6 bases, there was a span of 24 bases. Germline V gene sequence: CDR1 MNHGY, CDR2 SVAAGI. CDR3 size: 17 residues.

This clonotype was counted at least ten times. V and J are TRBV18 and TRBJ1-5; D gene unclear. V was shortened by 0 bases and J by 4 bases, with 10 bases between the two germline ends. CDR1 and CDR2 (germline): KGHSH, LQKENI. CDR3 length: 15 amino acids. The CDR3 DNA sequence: TGTGCCAGCTCACCACCGTCGGGAGCTAATCAGCCCCAGCATTTT. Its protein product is CASSPPSGANQPQHF. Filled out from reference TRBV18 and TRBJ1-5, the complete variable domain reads NAGVMQNPRHLVRRRGQEARLRCSPMKGHSHVYWYRQLPEEGLKFMVYLQKENIIDESGMPKERFSAEFPKEGPSILRIQQVVRGDSAAYFCASSPPSGANQPQHFGDGTRLSIL.

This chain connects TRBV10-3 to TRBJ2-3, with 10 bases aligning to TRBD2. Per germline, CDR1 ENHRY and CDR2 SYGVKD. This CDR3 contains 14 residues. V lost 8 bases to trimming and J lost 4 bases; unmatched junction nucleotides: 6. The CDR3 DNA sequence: TGTGCCATCTCTAGCGGGAGTTGGGCAGATACGCAGTATTTT. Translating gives CAISSGSWADTQYF.

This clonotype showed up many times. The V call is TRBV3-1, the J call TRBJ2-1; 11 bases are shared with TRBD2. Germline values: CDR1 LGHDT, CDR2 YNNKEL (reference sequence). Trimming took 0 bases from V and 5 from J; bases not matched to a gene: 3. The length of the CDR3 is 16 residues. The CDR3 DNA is TGTGCCAGCAGCCAAGATTTAGCGGGAGGGGACAATGAGCAGTTCTTC. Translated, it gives CASSQDLAGGDNEQFF.

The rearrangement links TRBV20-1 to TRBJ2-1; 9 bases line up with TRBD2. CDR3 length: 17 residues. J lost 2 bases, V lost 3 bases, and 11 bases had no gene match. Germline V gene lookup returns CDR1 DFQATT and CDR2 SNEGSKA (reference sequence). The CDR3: CSARLLAGGITYNEQFF. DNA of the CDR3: TGCAGTGCTAGGTTACTAGCGGGCGGTATCACCTACAATGAGCAGTTCTTC.

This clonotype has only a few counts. The CDR3 reads CASSRPAGAETQYF. Written as DNA, the CDR3 is TGTGCCAGCAGCCGACCTGCAGGGGCAGAGACCCAGTACTTC. V gene TRBV28 combines with J gene TRBJ2-5, with D perhaps TRBD1 (6 bases). V gave up 6 bases and J gave up 4 bases, with 15 bases separating them. The germline gives CDR1 MDHEN, CDR2 SYDVKM. This CDR3 spans 14 amino acids. Combining the CDR3 with reference TRBV28 and TRBJ2-5 gives the whole variable domain DVKVTQSSRYLVKRTGEKVFLECVQDMDHENMFWYRQDPGLGLRLIYFSYDVKMKEKGDIPEGYSVSREKKERFSLILESASTNQTSMYLCASSRPAGAETQYFGPGTRLLVL.

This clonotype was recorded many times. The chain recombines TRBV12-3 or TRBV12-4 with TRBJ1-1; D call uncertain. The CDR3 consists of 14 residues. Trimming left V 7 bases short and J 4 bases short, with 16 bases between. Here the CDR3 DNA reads TGTGCCAGCACTATGGACCTTAGGAGCACTGAAGCTTTCTTT. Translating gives CASTMDLRSTEAFF.

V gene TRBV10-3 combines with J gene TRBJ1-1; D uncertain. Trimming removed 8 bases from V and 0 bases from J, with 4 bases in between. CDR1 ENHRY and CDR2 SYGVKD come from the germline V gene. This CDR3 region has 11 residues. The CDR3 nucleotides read TGTGCCATCCGAATGAACACTGAAGCTTTCTTT. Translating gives CAIRMNTEAFF.

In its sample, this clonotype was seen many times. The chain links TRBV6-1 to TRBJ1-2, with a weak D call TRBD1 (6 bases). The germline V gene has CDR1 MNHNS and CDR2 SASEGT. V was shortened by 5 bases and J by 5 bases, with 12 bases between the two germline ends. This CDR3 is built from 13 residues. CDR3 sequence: CASSKGGGYGYTF. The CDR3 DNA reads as TGTGCCAGCAGTAAGGGGGGGGGGTATGGCTACACCTTC.

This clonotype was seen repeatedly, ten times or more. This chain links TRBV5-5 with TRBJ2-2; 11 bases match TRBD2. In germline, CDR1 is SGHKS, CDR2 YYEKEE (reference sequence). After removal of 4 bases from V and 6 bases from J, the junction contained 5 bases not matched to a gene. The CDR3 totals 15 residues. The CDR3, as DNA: TGTGCCAGCAGCCCGGGACTAGCGGTCGCCGGGGAGCTGTTTTTT. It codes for CASSPGLAVAGELFF. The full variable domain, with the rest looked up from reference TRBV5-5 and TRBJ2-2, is DAGVTQSPTHLIKTRGQQVTLRCSPISGHKSVSWYQQVLGQGPQFIFQYYEKEERGRGNFPDRFSARQFPNYSSELNVNALLLGDSALYLCASSPGLAVAGELFFGEGSRLTVL.

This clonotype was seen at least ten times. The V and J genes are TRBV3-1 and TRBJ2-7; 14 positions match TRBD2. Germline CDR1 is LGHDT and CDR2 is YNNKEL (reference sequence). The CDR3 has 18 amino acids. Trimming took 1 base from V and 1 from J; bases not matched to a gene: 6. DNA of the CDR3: TGTGCCAGCAGCCAAGTTAAAAGACTAGCGGGAGGGTCCTACGAGCAGTACTTC. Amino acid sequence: CASSQVKRLAGGSYEQYF.

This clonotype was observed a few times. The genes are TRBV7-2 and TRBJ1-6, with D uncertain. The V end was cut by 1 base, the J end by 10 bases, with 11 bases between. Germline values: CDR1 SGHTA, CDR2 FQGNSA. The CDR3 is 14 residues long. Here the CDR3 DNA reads TGTGCCAGCAGCTTAGAAAGGGTGCGATCACCCCTCCACTTT. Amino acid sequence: CASSLERVRSPLHF.

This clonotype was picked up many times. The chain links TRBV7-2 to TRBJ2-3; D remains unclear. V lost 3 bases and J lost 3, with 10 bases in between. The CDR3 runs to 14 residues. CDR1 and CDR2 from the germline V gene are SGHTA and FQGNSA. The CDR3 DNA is TGTGCCAGCAGCTTGTCAAGTGCGACAGATACGCAGTATTTT. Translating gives CASSLSSATDTQYF.

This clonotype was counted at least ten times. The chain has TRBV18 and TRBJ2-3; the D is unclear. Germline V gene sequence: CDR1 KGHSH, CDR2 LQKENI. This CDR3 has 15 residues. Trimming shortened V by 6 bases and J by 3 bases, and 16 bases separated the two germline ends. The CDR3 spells CASSEDSFRTDTQYF. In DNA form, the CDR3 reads TGTGCCAGCTCGGAAGATTCTTTCCGGACAGATACGCAGTATTTT.

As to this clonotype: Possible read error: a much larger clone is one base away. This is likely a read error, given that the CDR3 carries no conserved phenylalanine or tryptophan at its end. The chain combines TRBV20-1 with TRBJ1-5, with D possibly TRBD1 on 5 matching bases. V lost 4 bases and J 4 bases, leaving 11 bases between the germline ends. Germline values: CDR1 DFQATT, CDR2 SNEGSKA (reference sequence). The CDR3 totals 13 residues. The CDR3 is CSAKGPLNQPQHY. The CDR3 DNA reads TGCAGTGCTAAGGGACCCCTTAATCAGCCCCAGCATTAT.

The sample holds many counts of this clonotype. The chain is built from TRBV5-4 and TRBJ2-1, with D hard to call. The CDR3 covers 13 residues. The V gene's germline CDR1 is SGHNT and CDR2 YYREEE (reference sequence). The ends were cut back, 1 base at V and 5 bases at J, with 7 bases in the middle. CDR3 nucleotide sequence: TGTGCCAGCAGCTTGAAACTAAACAATGAGCAGTTCTTC. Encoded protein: CASSLKLNNEQFF.

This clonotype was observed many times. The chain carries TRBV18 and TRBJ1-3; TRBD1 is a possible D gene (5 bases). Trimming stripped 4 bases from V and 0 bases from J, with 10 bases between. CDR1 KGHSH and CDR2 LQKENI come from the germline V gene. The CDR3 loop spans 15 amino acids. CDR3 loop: CASSRDVLSGNTIYF. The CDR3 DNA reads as TGTGCCAGCTCACGGGACGTACTCTCTGGAAACACCATATATTTT.

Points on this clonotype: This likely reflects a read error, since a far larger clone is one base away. CDR3 sequence reads: CASSPPGSAKNIRYF. The DNA for the CDR3 is TGTGCCAGCAGTCCTCCAGGGTCAGCCAAAAACATTCGGTACTTC. J is TRBJ2-1 and V is TRBV12-3 or TRBV12-4, with a possible D match to TRBD1 (5 bases). The CDR3 length is 15 residues.

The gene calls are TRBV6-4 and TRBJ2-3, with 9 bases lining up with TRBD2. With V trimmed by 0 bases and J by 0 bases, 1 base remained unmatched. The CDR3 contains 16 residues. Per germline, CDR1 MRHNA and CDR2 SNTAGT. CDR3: CASSDSAGGSTDTQYF. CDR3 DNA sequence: TGTGCCAGCAGTGACTCAGCGGGGGGTAGCACAGATACGCAGTATTTT.

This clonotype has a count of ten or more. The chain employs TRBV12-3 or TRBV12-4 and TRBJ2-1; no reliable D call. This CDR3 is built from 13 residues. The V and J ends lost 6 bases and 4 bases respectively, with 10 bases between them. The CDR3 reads CASSLLRYNEQFF. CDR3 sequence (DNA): TGTGCCAGCAGCTTATTACGATACAATGAGCAGTTCTTC.

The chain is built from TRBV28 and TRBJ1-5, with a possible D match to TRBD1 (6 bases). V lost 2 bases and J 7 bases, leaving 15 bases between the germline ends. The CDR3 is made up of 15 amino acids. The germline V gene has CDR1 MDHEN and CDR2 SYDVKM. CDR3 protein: CASSLNRASNQPQHF. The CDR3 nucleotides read TGTGCCAGCAGTTTAAACAGGGCGTCGAACCAGCCCCAGCATTTT.

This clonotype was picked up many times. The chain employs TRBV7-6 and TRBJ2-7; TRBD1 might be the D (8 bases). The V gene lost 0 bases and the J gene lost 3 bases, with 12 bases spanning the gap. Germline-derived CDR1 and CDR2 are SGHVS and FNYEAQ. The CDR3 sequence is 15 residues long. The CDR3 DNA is TGTGCCAGCAGCTTAGCACAGGGGGGGATCTACGAGCAGTACGTC. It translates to CASSLAQGGIYEQYV.

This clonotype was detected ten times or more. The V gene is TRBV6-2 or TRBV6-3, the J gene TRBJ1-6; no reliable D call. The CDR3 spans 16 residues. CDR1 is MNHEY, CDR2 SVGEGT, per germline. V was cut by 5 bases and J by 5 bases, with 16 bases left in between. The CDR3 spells CASSRPRVRNNSPLHF. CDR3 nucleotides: TGTGCCAGCAGTCGACCGCGGGTCAGAAATAATTCACCCCTCCACTTT.

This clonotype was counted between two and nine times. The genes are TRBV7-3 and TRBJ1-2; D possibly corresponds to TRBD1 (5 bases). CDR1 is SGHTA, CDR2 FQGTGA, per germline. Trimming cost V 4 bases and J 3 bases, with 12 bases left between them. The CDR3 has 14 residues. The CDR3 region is CASSSDAGDYGYTF. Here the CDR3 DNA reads TGTGCCAGCAGCTCCGACGCGGGGGACTATGGCTACACCTTC.

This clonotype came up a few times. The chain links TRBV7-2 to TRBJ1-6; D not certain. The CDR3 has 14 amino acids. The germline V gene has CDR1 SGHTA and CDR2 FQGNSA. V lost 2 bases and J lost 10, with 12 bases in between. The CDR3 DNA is TGTGCCAGCAGCTTAAGGCGGCATGGGTCACCCCTCCACTTT. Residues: CASSLRRHGSPLHF.